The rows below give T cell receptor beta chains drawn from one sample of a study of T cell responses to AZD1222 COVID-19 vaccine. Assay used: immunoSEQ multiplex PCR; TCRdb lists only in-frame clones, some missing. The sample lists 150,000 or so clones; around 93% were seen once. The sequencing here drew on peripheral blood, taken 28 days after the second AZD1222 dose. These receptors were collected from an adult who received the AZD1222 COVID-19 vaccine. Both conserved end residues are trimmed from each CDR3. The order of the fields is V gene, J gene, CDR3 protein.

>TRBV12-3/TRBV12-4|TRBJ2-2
ASSFKVTGELF
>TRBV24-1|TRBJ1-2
ATSGSRQGLNYGYT
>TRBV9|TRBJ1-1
ASSVVVEAF
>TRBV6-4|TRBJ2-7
ASSEAPGVGEQY
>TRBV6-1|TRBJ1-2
ASSDYPVAGYYGYT
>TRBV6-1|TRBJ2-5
ASSERWSGETQY
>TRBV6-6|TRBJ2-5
ASSYLDRKYQETQY
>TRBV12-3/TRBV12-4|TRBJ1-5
ASSRGGNQPQH
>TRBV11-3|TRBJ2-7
ASSLDRVGEQY
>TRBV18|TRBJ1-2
ASSPRTQGGYT
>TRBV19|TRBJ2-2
ASSIRGLAGTGELF
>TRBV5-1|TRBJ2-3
ASSLAGPDTQY
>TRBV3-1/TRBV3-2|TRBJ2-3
ASSQDGQTPRTDTQY
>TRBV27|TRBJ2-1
ACRTGAAEQF